The 31 T cell receptor beta chains reported below all come from one sample, sequenced in a study of shared clonotypes between healthy human individuals (TCRdb year 2020). The method behind the library was the immunoSEQ multiplex PCR assay. TCRdb provides this immuneACCESS table in a form limited to in-frame rearrangements. Some clones are lacking; in checked studies, under half of them reflect an unresolved V gene, and why the rest are absent is not known. The sample includes more than 1,200,000 clones, with around 98.5% observed a single time. Together, the top ten hold over 0.3% of the sample. The sample was naive CD4+ T cells sorted from blood. The cell subset or site label, read with the paper, signifies: CD45RA+ positively selected. The receptors stem from a man aged 25 to 45 in good health.

CDR3 nucleotides: TGTGCCAGCAGCTATCCGCGATTACTGGGAGAGGCTTTCTTT. Encoded protein: CASSYPRLLGEAFF. The V call is TRBV28, the J call TRBJ1-1; D unresolved. The CDR3 has 14 amino acids. Germline V gene lookup returns CDR1 MDHEN and CDR2 SYDVKM. V dropped 6 bases and J dropped 11 bases, with 22 bases sitting between them. The full variable domain, completed using reference TRBV28 and TRBJ1-1, is DVKVTQSSRYLVKRTGEKVFLECVQDMDHENMFWYRQDPGLGLRLIYFSYDVKMKEKGDIPEGYSVSREKKERFSLILESASTNQTSMYLCASSYPRLLGEAFFGQGTRLTVV.

The V call is TRBV5-1, the J call TRBJ1-4; no clear D. The V end was cut by 0 bases, the J end by 0 bases, with 6 bases between. CDR1 is SGHRS, CDR2 YFSETQ, per germline. The length of the CDR3 is 15 residues. Written as DNA, the CDR3 is TGCGCCAGCAGCTTGGGGGCGGCAACTAATGAAAAACTGTTTTTT. Protein product: CASSLGAATNEKLFF.

This clone came up once. This sequence joins TRBV18 and TRBJ2-5; D might be TRBD1 (6 bases). This CDR3 has 15 residues. Germline V lookup: CDR1 KGHSH, CDR2 LQKENI. V lost 0 bases and J lost 2, with 10 bases in between. CDR3 in amino acids: CASSPPSQGQETQYF. CDR3 bases: TGTGCCAGCTCACCACCGAGTCAGGGGCAAGAGACCCAGTACTTC.

V usage is TRBV6-6 and J usage is TRBJ1-1, with a tentative D call TRBD1 (6 bases). This CDR3 contains 14 residues. Germline V gene data show CDR1 as MNHNY and CDR2 as SVGAGI (reference sequence). The V gene lost 2 bases and the J gene lost 1 base, with 8 bases spanning the gap. DNA of the CDR3: TGTGCCAGCAGTTACCGGGACAAGAACACTGAAGCTTTCTTT. This sequence encodes CASSYRDKNTEAFF.

This clone was picked up one time. The chain employs TRBV2 and TRBJ1-1, with a possible D match to TRBD1 (5 bases). Germline CDR1 is SNHLY and CDR2 is FYNNEI. V lost 6 bases to trimming and J lost 1 base, with 12 bases between them. The CDR3 has 14 amino acids. CDR3 region: CASSLVGGNTEAFF. The CDR3 bases are TGTGCCAGCAGCCTCGTGGGGGGGAACACTGAAGCTTTCTTT.

This chain uses TRBV10-2 with TRBJ2-1; 8 bases fit TRBD2. This CDR3 spans 19 amino acids. Germline V gene sequence: CDR1 WSHSY, CDR2 SAAADI. After removal of 0 bases from V and 6 bases from J, the junction contained 16 bases not matched to a gene. The CDR3 sequence: CASSESFSSGSSHINEQFF. CDR3 coding DNA: TGCGCCAGCAGTGAGTCGTTTTCTAGCGGGTCCTCCCACATCAATGAGCAGTTCTTC.

The genes are TRBV6-1 and TRBJ2-7, with 8 bases lining up with TRBD2. CDR3 length: 14 residues. Germline CDR1 MNHNS, CDR2 SASEGT. V lost 8 bases, J lost 1 base, and 7 bases stayed unmatched. The CDR3 region is CASAGRASSYEQYF. Here the CDR3 DNA reads TGTGCCAGCGCCGGGAGGGCCTCTTCCTACGAGCAGTACTTC.

The genes are TRBV5-1 and TRBJ2-1; the D gene could be TRBD1 or TRBD2 (5 bases each). This CDR3 has 14 residues. CDR1 SGHRS and CDR2 YFSETQ come from the germline V gene. The germline V and J ends were trimmed by 0 bases and 6 bases, with 10 bases remaining between them. The CDR3 region has the DNA TGCGCCAGCAGCTTGGGGGACCGGGGCAATGAGCAGTTCTTC. Encoded protein: CASSLGDRGNEQFF.

The chain employs TRBV18 and TRBJ2-5, with a weak D call TRBD2 (5 bases). The last part of the DNA fits TRBJ2-7 better; the J call may be wrong. The CDR3 is 16 amino acids. The germline CDR1 and CDR2 sequences are KGHSH and LQKENI. Here the CDR3 DNA reads TGTGCCAGCTCCCCCGGTTCGGGGAGTTGGATCTACGAGCAGTACTTC. Translating gives CASSPGSGSWIYEQYF.

J is TRBJ2-7 and V is TRBV18, with no clear D. The CDR3 runs to 12 residues. Between the trimmed V and J ends, which lost 3 bases and 2 bases, there was a span of 5 bases. CDR1 KGHSH and CDR2 LQKENI come from the germline V gene. CDR3 DNA sequence: TGTGCCAGCTCACCGGAGCCCTACGAGCAGTACTTC. It codes for CASSPEPYEQYF.

The chain is built from TRBV14 and TRBJ1-1; 11 bases line up with TRBD1. The germline gives CDR1 SGHDN, CDR2 FVKESK. J lost 5 bases, V lost 2 bases, and 7 bases had no gene match. The CDR3 length is 16 residues. CDR3 in DNA: TGTGCCAGCAGCCAAAGGACAGGGGGCTGGGGTACTGAAGCTTTCTTT. Translated: CASSQRTGGWGTEAFF.

The genes are TRBV11-3 and TRBJ2-1; unclear D gene. Trimming pared 4 bases from V and 8 bases from J, leaving 6 bases between. CDR1 and CDR2 (germline): SGHNT, YENEEA. This CDR3 region has 11 residues. The CDR3 spells CASSSGYEQFF. CDR3 in DNA: TGTGCCAGCAGCTCCGGCTATGAGCAGTTCTTC. Complete variable domain (other parts from reference TRBV11-3 and TRBJ2-1): EAGVVQSPRYKIIEKKQPVAFWCNPISGHNTLYWYLQNLGQGPELLIRYENEEAVDDSQLPKDRFSAERLKGVDSTLKIQPAELGDSAVYLCASSSGYEQFFGPGTRLTVL.

The V and J genes are TRBV7-9 and TRBJ1-5; 9 bases agree with TRBD1. Germline V CDR1 and CDR2: SEHNR, FQNEAQ (reference sequence). Trimming at V came to 2 bases and at J to 3 bases, leaving 8 bases not matched to a gene. The CDR3 sequence is 17 residues long. The CDR3 region has the DNA TGTGCCAGCAGCTTAAGTACCGGGACAGGGCTCAATCAGCCCCAGCATTTT. It is translated as CASSLSTGTGLNQPQHF.

The chain recombines TRBV25-1 with TRBJ2-1; TRBD1 agrees at 11 bases. CDR3 length: 17 residues. CDR1 is MGHDK and CDR2 is SYGVNS in the germline V gene. Trimming at V came to 3 bases and at J to 4 bases, leaving 8 bases not matched to a gene. The CDR3 DNA reads as TGTGCCAGCAGTGATGGGCGGACAGGGGGCCTTTACAATGAGCAGTTCTTC. It yields the protein CASSDGRTGGLYNEQFF. The variable domain in full, with the rest retrieved from reference TRBV25-1 and TRBJ2-1, is EADIYQTPRYLVIGTGKKITLECSQTMGHDKMYWYQQDPGMELHLIHYSYGVNSTEKGDLSSESTVSRIRTEHFPLTLESARPSHTSQYLCASSDGRTGGLYNEQFFGPGTRLTVL.

This chain connects TRBV10-2 to TRBJ1-1; D not resolved. V lost 0 bases to trimming and J lost 10 bases, with 12 bases between them. The CDR3 spans 13 residues. Per the germline V gene, CDR1 is WSHSY and CDR2 is SAAADI. DNA of the CDR3: TGCGCCAGCAGTGAGTCGCACGGGCGGGGAGCTTTCTTT. Its protein is CASSESHGRGAFF.

The chain uses TRBV6-1 and TRBJ2-7, with 13 bases lining up with TRBD2. V shed 6 bases, J shed 7 bases, and the junction held 6 bases outside the gene matches. The CDR3 consists of 14 residues. Germline assignment: CDR1 MNHNS and CDR2 SASEGT. CDR3 residues: CASRGTSGKREQYF. The CDR3 DNA reads as TGTGCCAGCAGAGGGACTAGCGGGAAAAGGGAGCAGTACTTC.

The chain links TRBV29-1 to TRBJ1-1; D is unclear. Looked up from germline, CDR1 is SQVTM and CDR2 is ANQGSEA. V lost 2 bases, J lost 1 base, and 8 bases lay in between. The CDR3 totals 13 residues. The CDR3 DNA is TGCAGCGTTGAAATTGCCCGGAACACTGAAGCTTTCTTT. Amino acid sequence: CSVEIARNTEAFF.

CDR3: CASSATPSREQETQYF. DNA for the CDR3: TGTGCCAGCAGCGCCACCCCTTCCAGGGAGCAAGAGACCCAGTACTTC. The genes are TRBV9 and TRBJ2-5; tentatively, D is TRBD1 or TRBD2 (5 bases each). The CDR3 has 16 amino acids. V dropped 3 bases and J dropped 2 bases, with 17 bases sitting between them. The germline V gene has CDR1 SGDLS and CDR2 YYNGEE.

This sequence joins TRBV5-1 and TRBJ2-3; D is possibly TRBD1 (5 bases). Trimming took 4 bases from V and 8 from J, leaving 29 bases between them. The V gene's germline CDR1 is SGHRS and CDR2 YFSETQ. This CDR3 spans 18 amino acids. For the CDR3, the DNA is TGCGCCAGCAGCCACCCCACCTCTCCGACAGCTACAGAGCGTACGCAGTATTTT. It is translated as CASSHPTSPTATERTQYF.

The chain carries TRBV7-3 and TRBJ2-1; 11 nucleotides agree with TRBD2. Germline CDR1 SGHTA, CDR2 FQGTGA. This CDR3 has 17 residues. V gave up 4 bases and J gave up 4 bases; unmatched junction bases: 9. The CDR3 DNA reads TGTGCCAGCAGCTCAAACTCCGGGACTAGCGGATACAATGAGCAGTTCTTC. It yields the protein CASSSNSGTSGYNEQFF. The full variable domain, in which reference TRBV7-3 and TRBJ2-1 provide the parts outside the CDR3, is GAGVSQTPSNKVTEKGKYVELRCDPISGHTALYWYRQSLGQGPEFLIYFQGTGAADDSGLPNDRFFAVRPEGSVSTLKIQRTERGDSAVYLCASSSNSGTSGYNEQFFGPGTRLTVL.

The chain links TRBV10-3 to TRBJ2-5; D is unresolved. Germline V CDR1 and CDR2: ENHRY, SYGVKD. The length of the CDR3 is 14 residues. Trimming removed 3 bases at V and 0 bases at J, with 8 bases between. CDR3 coding DNA: TGTGCCATCAGTGATCATGGGGACCAAGAGACCCAGTACTTC. Protein product: CAISDHGDQETQYF.

The chain uses TRBV9 and TRBJ2-5, with 8 bases fitting TRBD2. The J segment lost 4 bases and the V segment lost 4 bases, leaving 3 bases of the junction unmatched. This CDR3 has 13 residues. From germline, CDR1 is SGDLS and CDR2 YYNGEE. The CDR3 here is CASSTSGRETQYF. The CDR3 DNA sequence: TGTGCCAGCAGCACTAGCGGTCGAGAGACCCAGTACTTC.

The J gene is TRBJ1-1, the V gene TRBV27, with D possibly matching TRBD1 (5 bases). Germline CDR1 is MNHEY and CDR2 is SMNVEV (reference sequence). With 7 bases removed from V and 6 bases from J, the gap between germline ends came to 12 bases. The CDR3 spans 12 residues. The CDR3 DNA reads as TGTGCCAGCAACACTTGGGGGGCTGAAGCTTTCTTT. It encodes CASNTWGAEAFF.

The chain carries TRBV13 and TRBJ2-3, with 7 bases aligning to TRBD2. The J segment lost 0 bases and the V segment lost 7 bases, leaving 7 bases of the junction unmatched. There are 15 residues in the CDR3. Per germline, CDR1 PRHDT and CDR2 FYEKMQ (reference sequence). DNA of the CDR3: TGTGCCAGCAATAGGGGCGGGGGAAGCACAGATACGCAGTATTTT. It translates to CASNRGGGSTDTQYF.

This chain links TRBV18 with TRBJ2-7, with D possibly TRBD1 on 7 matching bases. V was shortened by 5 bases and J by 2 bases, with 16 bases between the two germline ends. From germline, CDR1 is KGHSH and CDR2 LQKENI. The CDR3 runs 15 residues. The CDR3 DNA reads as TGTGCCAGCTCAGCGGGACAGCCAAAGACCTACGAGCAGTACTTC. Its protein is CASSAGQPKTYEQYF.

The gene calls are TRBV19 and TRBJ2-7; TRBD1 matches 7 bases. From germline, CDR1 is LNHDA and CDR2 SQIVND (reference sequence). J gave up 3 bases and V 4 bases, and 15 bases lay outside the gene matches. The CDR3 is 17 amino acids. The CDR3, as DNA: TGTGCCAGTAGTACTCTCGGACAGGCCGCAAAATTCTACGAGCAGTACTTC. This encodes CASSTLGQAAKFYEQYF. Full variable domain (missing parts from reference TRBV19 and TRBJ2-7): DGGITQSPKYLFRKEGQNVTLSCEQNLNHDAMYWYRQDPGQGLRLIYYSQIVNDFQKGDIAEGYSVSREKKESFPLTVTSAQKNPTAFYLCASSTLGQAAKFYEQYFGPGTRLTVT.

This rearrangement joins TRBV14 to TRBJ2-7; D call uncertain. The germline V gene has CDR1 SGHDN and CDR2 FVKESK. The V end lost 1 base, the J end lost 2 bases, and 18 bases lay between the germline ends. This CDR3 comprises 17 residues. CDR3 residues: CASSQVRFSRRPYEQYF. DNA for the CDR3: TGTGCCAGCAGCCAAGTCAGGTTCTCACGTCGCCCCTACGAGCAGTACTTC.

This clone was counted once. V usage is TRBV19 and J usage is TRBJ2-1, with a weak D call TRBD1 (5 bases). The ends were cut back, 1 base at V and 6 bases at J, with 16 bases in the middle. The germline V gene encodes CDR1 LNHDA and CDR2 SQIVND (reference sequence). The CDR3 runs 16 residues. CDR3 residues: CASSIVAGLFPNEQFF. CDR3 coding DNA: TGTGCCAGTAGTATAGTTGCAGGGTTATTTCCCAATGAGCAGTTCTTC.

The chain has TRBV28 and TRBJ2-7; 10 positions match TRBD1. Germline CDR1 reads MDHEN; CDR2 reads SYDVKM. V dropped 3 bases and J dropped 4; count of bases not matched to a gene: 3. This CDR3 is 14 amino acids long. CDR3: CASSFPGQGYEQYF. DNA of the CDR3: TGTGCCAGCAGTTTCCCGGGACAGGGGTACGAGCAGTACTTC. The full variable domain, with the rest looked up from reference TRBV28 and TRBJ2-7, is DVKVTQSSRYLVKRTGEKVFLECVQDMDHENMFWYRQDPGLGLRLIYFSYDVKMKEKGDIPEGYSVSREKKERFSLILESASTNQTSMYLCASSFPGQGYEQYFGPGTRLTVT.

This rearrangement joins TRBV5-4 to TRBJ2-3; 9 bases are shared with TRBD2. The CDR3 length is 15 residues. Germline V lookup: CDR1 SGHNT, CDR2 YYREEE (reference sequence). The junction had 4 bases not matched to a gene; V was cut back by 5 bases and J by 0 bases. CDR3 residues: CASRQTSGSTDTQYF. The DNA of the CDR3 is TGTGCCAGCAGGCAAACTAGCGGGAGCACAGATACGCAGTATTTT.

Concerning this clone: The same CDR3 also results from other DNA sequences found in this sample. The chain carries TRBV7-2 and TRBJ1-2, with D possibly TRBD1 on 5 matching bases. This CDR3 contains 12 residues. From germline, CDR1 is SGHTA and CDR2 FQGNSA. V dropped 1 base and J dropped 5 bases, with 5 bases sitting between them. CDR3 sequence reads: CASSLEGYGYTF. The CDR3 region has the DNA TGTGCCAGCAGCTTAGAGGGGTATGGCTACACCTTC.